This entry lists 23 T cell receptor beta chains sequenced from one sample in a study of blood T cell repertoires in COVID-19 (TCRdb year 2020). The library was produced with the immunoSEQ multiplex PCR assay. In TCRdb, the immuneACCESS table is reduced to in-frame sequences with V and J assigned. These tables do not hold every clone; where another copy was compared, an unresolved V gene accounts for under half, and the others remain unexplained. Here the sample has about 70,000 clones; roughly 90% occur a single time. The ten biggest clones cover 2% to 3% of the sample. Specimen: peripheral blood. The receptors come from a man aged 50-59 years with COVID-19, enrolled during active disease.

This clone was seen a handful of times. The V gene is TRBV9, the J gene TRBJ2-2; 7 nucleotides agree with TRBD2. This CDR3 spans 15 amino acids. The V and J ends lost 3 bases and 2 bases, in that order; junction bases with no gene match: 4. Germline assignment: CDR1 SGDLS and CDR2 YYNGEE. DNA for the CDR3: TGTGCCAGCAGCGCGGGACTACCCAACACCGGGGAGCTGTTTTTT. This sequence encodes CASSAGLPNTGELFF.

The count of this clone is one. V is TRBV18 and J is TRBJ2-1, with TRBD2 matching 13 bases. CDR1 is KGHSH, CDR2 LQKENI, per germline. The CDR3 is made up of 15 amino acids. Trimming cost V 2 bases and J 7 bases; bases outside gene matches: 2. CDR3: CASSPGLAGDNEQFF. CDR3 bases: TGTGCCAGCTCACCAGGACTAGCGGGAGATAATGAGCAGTTCTTC.

The chain uses TRBV6-2 or TRBV6-3 and TRBJ1-1; TRBD1 matches 7 bases. The CDR3 contains 13 residues. Trimming at V came to 5 bases and at J to 2 bases, leaving 2 bases not matched to a gene. Looked up from germline, CDR1 is MNHEY and CDR2 is SVGEGT. The CDR3 is CASSRDSNTEAFF. CDR3 sequence (DNA): TGTGCCAGCAGTCGGGACAGTAACACTGAAGCTTTCTTT.

This clone was seen a single time. This rearrangement joins TRBV18 to TRBJ1-6; D remains unclear. The V gene's germline CDR1 is KGHSH and CDR2 LQKENI. The V gene lost 4 bases and the J gene lost 10 bases, with 20 bases spanning the gap. The CDR3 loop spans 16 amino acids. CDR3 sequence: CASSLGANFDGSPLHF. The CDR3 DNA reads as TGTGCCAGCTCACTGGGCGCGAACTTCGACGGCTCACCCCTCCACTTT.

The J gene is TRBJ2-7, the V gene TRBV19; D is perhaps TRBD2 (6 bases). Germline CDR1 and CDR2: LNHDA and SQIVND (reference sequence). V lost 3 bases and J lost 3, with 12 bases in between. This CDR3 region has 14 residues. CDR3 in DNA: TGTGCCAGTAGTATGCAAGCGGGCCACTACGAGCAGTACTTC. Translation gives CASSMQAGHYEQYF.

V usage is TRBV5-1 and J usage is TRBJ2-3; 9 nucleotides line up with TRBD2. The germline CDR1 and CDR2 sequences are SGHRS and YFSETQ. Unmatched junction bases numbered 5, after V lost 4 bases and J lost 2 bases. The CDR3 is made up of 15 amino acids. This chain's CDR3 is CASSGWTSDTDTQYF. The CDR3 coding sequence is TGCGCCAGCAGCGGTTGGACTAGCGACACAGATACGCAGTATTTT.

The CDR3 DNA follows: TGTGCCATCAGTGTAGGACTAGCGGGAGTTGGGGCCAACGTCCTGACTTTC. It specifies CAISVGLAGVGANVLTF. The rearrangement links TRBV10-3 to TRBJ2-6; TRBD2 matches 13 bases. The CDR3 contains 17 residues. Germline values: CDR1 ENHRY, CDR2 SYGVKD. Trimming cost V 4 bases and J 3 bases; bases outside gene matches: 3.

The J gene is TRBJ1-1, the V gene TRBV9; unclear D gene. The germline gives CDR1 SGDLS, CDR2 YYNGEE. CDR3 length equals 13 residues. Deletions cut 0 bases from V and 4 bases from J, with 7 bases between. The CDR3 DNA reads TGTGCCAGCAGCGTAGCTCCGGGCACTGAAGCTTTCTTT. Translation: CASSVAPGTEAFF.

This chain connects TRBV5-8 to TRBJ1-1; tentative D call: TRBD1 (6 bases). Germline V CDR1 and CDR2: SGHTS, YDEGEE. This CDR3 is built from 16 residues. Between the trimmed V and J ends, which lost 4 bases and 4 bases, there was a span of 20 bases. CDR3 nucleotides: TGTGCCAGCAGCCAAACCCAACAGGGTGGGATCACTGAAGCTTTCTTT. Its protein product is CASSQTQQGGITEAFF.

This clone was seen a single time. The chain recombines TRBV5-1 with TRBJ1-2; 7 bases are shared with TRBD1. The CDR3 consists of 14 residues. Germline loops: CDR1 SGHRS, CDR2 YFSETQ. V dropped 0 bases and J dropped 4; count of bases not matched to a gene: 3. CDR3 sequence (DNA): TGCGCCAGCAGCTTGGAGGGGGCGGCCTATGGCTACACCTTC. It translates to CASSLEGAAYGYTF.

V usage is TRBV5-1 and J usage is TRBJ2-3; 10 positions match TRBD2. V dropped 0 bases and J dropped 6; count of bases not matched to a gene: 4. This CDR3 has 15 amino acids. Germline CDR1 and CDR2: SGHRS and YFSETQ. The CDR3 here is CASSLAGTSVDTQYF. The DNA for the CDR3 is TGCGCCAGCAGCTTGGCTGGGACTAGCGTGGATACGCAGTATTTT.

This chain connects TRBV10-3 to TRBJ1-1, with no clear D. The CDR3 has 15 residues. Germline CDR1 reads ENHRY; CDR2 reads SYGVKD. Trimming left V 6 bases short and J 5 bases short, with 19 bases between. The CDR3 nucleotides read TGTGCCATCAGCAAACCGGGAGGTGGAGGAACTGAAGCTTTCTTT. Translated, it gives CAISKPGGGGTEAFF.

This chain links TRBV25-1 with TRBJ2-7; no clear D gene. Germline lookup yields CDR1 MGHDK and CDR2 SYGVNS. The V and J ends lost 11 bases and 0 bases respectively, with 8 bases between them. There are 11 residues in the CDR3. The CDR3 loop is CAAADSYEQYF. In DNA form, the CDR3 reads TGTGCCGCGGCGGACTCCTACGAGCAGTACTTC.

The V call is TRBV28, the J call TRBJ1-2; D perhaps matches TRBD1 (5 bases). The CDR3 covers 15 residues. Trimming stripped 5 bases from V and 2 bases from J, with 15 bases between. Germline values: CDR1 MDHEN, CDR2 SYDVKM. CDR3 sequence reads: CASSIPRNRNYGYTF. The DNA for the CDR3 is TGTGCCAGCAGTATACCTCGAAACAGGAACTATGGCTACACCTTC.

This rearrangement joins TRBV27 to TRBJ1-1; 7 positions agree with TRBD1. This CDR3 comprises 12 residues. CDR1 is MNHEY and CDR2 is SMNVEV in the germline V gene (reference sequence). J was trimmed by 8 bases and V by 6 bases; bases with no gene match: 6. CDR3: CASRYWTGEAFF. For the CDR3, the DNA is TGTGCCAGCAGATACTGGACAGGCGAAGCTTTCTTT.

This clone came up a few times. The chain couples TRBV29-1 to TRBJ1-1, with D perhaps TRBD1 (5 bases). Germline values: CDR1 SQVTM, CDR2 ANQGSEA. The CDR3 is 10 amino acids. Deletions cut 6 bases from V and 7 bases from J, with 9 bases between. CDR3 region: CSVRDGEAFF. In DNA, the CDR3 is TGCAGCGTGCGGGACGGTGAAGCTTTCTTT.

This chain's CDR3 is CASSSGQAYNEQFF. The CDR3 coding sequence is TGTGCCAGCAGCTCGGGACAGGCGTACAATGAGCAGTTCTTC. The rearrangement uses TRBV6-2 or TRBV6-3 and TRBJ2-1; 8 nucleotides agree with TRBD1. The V segment lost 6 bases and the J segment 4 bases; nucleotides outside the gene matches: 5. Germline CDR1 is MNHEY and CDR2 is SVGEGT. There are 14 residues in the CDR3.

V is TRBV6-1 and J is TRBJ2-5; D might be TRBD2 (6 bases). The V gene lost 0 bases and the J gene lost 1 base, with 18 bases spanning the gap. CDR3 length: 18 amino acids. Germline CDR1 is MNHNS and CDR2 is SASEGT. CDR3 sequence reads: CASSEAPAGSRAQETQYF. The CDR3 nucleotides are TGTGCCAGCAGTGAAGCCCCGGCGGGATCTCGGGCCCAAGAGACCCAGTACTTC.

The genes are TRBV2 and TRBJ2-1; TRBD1 agrees at 10 bases. The CDR3 length is 15 residues. The trim removed 11 bases at V and 5 bases at J, leaving 12 bases unmatched. The germline CDR1 and CDR2 sequences are SNHLY and FYNNEI. The CDR3 DNA follows: TGTGCCGGAAAACCCGGGACAGGGGCCAACAATGAGCAGTTCTTC. It is translated as CAGKPGTGANNEQFF.

This rearrangement joins TRBV5-1 to TRBJ2-1; a weak D match, TRBD2 (6 bases). CDR3 length: 15 residues. Germline-derived CDR1 and CDR2 are SGHRS and YFSETQ. Deletions cut 2 bases from V and 0 bases from J, with 9 bases between. The CDR3 is CASSFDGSSYNEQFF. The DNA for the CDR3 is TGCGCCAGCAGCTTCGACGGGAGCTCCTACAATGAGCAGTTCTTC.

The V gene is TRBV24-1, the J gene TRBJ1-5; D is possibly TRBD1 (5 bases). V was trimmed by 3 bases and J by 6 bases, leaving 11 bases between them. The CDR3 runs to 14 residues. In germline, CDR1 is KGHDR, CDR2 SFDVKD. The chain's CDR3 is CATSDNGASQPQHF. As DNA, the CDR3 is TGTGCCACCAGTGATAATGGGGCGAGTCAGCCCCAGCATTTT.

The chain couples TRBV9 to TRBJ2-6, with 7 bases fitting TRBD1. Looked up from germline, CDR1 is SGDLS and CDR2 is YYNGEE. The CDR3 loop spans 17 amino acids. V was clipped by 0 bases and J by 4 bases; unmatched bases: 7. The CDR3 here is CASSVELEGAGANVLTF. Here the CDR3 DNA reads TGTGCCAGCAGCGTAGAATTAGAGGGGGCAGGGGCCAACGTCCTGACTTTC. Supplemented by reference TRBV9 and TRBJ2-6, the full variable domain reads DSGVTQTPKHLITATGQRVTLRCSPRSGDLSVYWYQQSLDQGLQFLIQYYNGEERAKGNILERFSAQQFPDLHSELNLSSLELGDSALYFCASSVELEGAGANVLTFGAGSRLTVL.

The rearrangement uses TRBV6-1 and TRBJ2-2; perhaps TRBD2 as D (5 bases). Trimming took off 2 bases at V and 6 bases at J, with 10 bases between the two ends. The CDR3 runs 14 residues. Germline CDR1 MNHNS, CDR2 SASEGT. The CDR3 loop is CASSESEEAGELFF. In nucleotides, the CDR3 is TGTGCCAGCAGTGAAAGCGAGGAGGCCGGGGAGCTGTTTTTT.